This TCR beta chain came from a study of blood T cell repertoires in COVID-19. Overall study: Collection of acute and convalescent COVID-19 samples took place in the United States, Italy and Spain. Sample material is recorded as cDNA or gDNA derived from T cells, B-cell-depleted T cells, or PBMCs.

Authors' data handling: Amplifying reference gene primers gave estimates of nucleated cell counts. Some clones are missing from TCRdb's copy, which holds only in-frame ones; the method was immunoSEQ multiplex PCR. V and J calls and clone size come straight from that table; D and trimming were deduced from the DNA. This sample carries some 250,000 clones, roughly 90% of them seen once, and the ten largest clones take around 2%. The germline CDR1 and CDR2 sequences are SGHNT and YENEEA. Trimming removed 3 bases from V and 0 bases from J, with 12 bases in between. The CDR3 has 16 amino acids. V is TRBV11-3 and J is TRBJ2-1; possibly TRBD1 for D (6 bases). The origin of this receptor is a young man who had recovered from COVID-19. Sequences were obtained from peripheral blood. The CDR3 DNA follows: TGTGCCAGCAGCTTGACCCGGGACACCTCCTACAATGAGCAGTTCTTC. This sequence encodes CASSLTRDTSYNEQFF.